Listed here are 30 T cell receptor beta chains from one sample, sequenced in a study of T cells in Graves' hyperthyroidism and ophthalmopathy. Amplified regions were TCR beta CDR3 sequences from RNA transcripts. First-round RT-PCR targeting the TCR CDR3 was performed with the HTBI primer set. TCRdb fed the multiplex PCR reads into MiXCR, producing one record per CDR3 protein. Of hundreds of thousands of distinct CDR3 sequences in the sample, roughly 37% were seen once. What was sequenced was blood. The origin of the receptors is a man aged 18 to 30 with Graves' hyperthyroidism.

The chain employs TRBV6-5 and TRBJ1-1; the D is unclear. There are 16 residues in the CDR3. The germline V and J ends were trimmed by 4 bases and 1 base, with 16 bases remaining between them. Germline loops: CDR1 MNHEY, CDR2 SVGAGI. The CDR3 DNA reads TGTGCCAGCAGTTCGGGTAGTATACGGGCGAACACTGAAGCTTTCTTT. This sequence encodes CASSSGSIRANTEAFF.

This sequence joins TRBV12-3 or TRBV12-4 and TRBJ1-1; D uncertain. The CDR3 covers 16 residues. V lost 6 bases, J lost 0 bases, and 17 bases lay in between. In DNA, the CDR3 is TGTGCCAGCAGGCCAGAGGCCAGCGCATTGAACACTGAAGCTTTCTTT. Protein product: CASRPEASALNTEAFF.

V usage is TRBV5-8 and J usage is TRBJ1-1, with TRBD1 as a possible D gene (5 bases). CDR3 size: 13 residues. V gave up 3 bases and J gave up 6 bases, with 12 bases separating them. In germline, CDR1 is SGHTS, CDR2 YDEGEE. The CDR3: CASSWGFPAEAFF. Here the CDR3 DNA reads TGTGCCAGCAGCTGGGGGTTCCCGGCTGAAGCTTTCTTT. Combining the CDR3 with reference TRBV5-8 and TRBJ1-1 gives the whole variable domain EAGVTQSPTHLIKTRGQQATLRCSPISGHTSVYWYQQALGLGLQFLLWYDEGEERNRGNFPPRFSGRQFPNYSSELNVNALELEDSALYLCASSWGFPAEAFFGQGTRLTVV.

The V gene is TRBV7-9, the J gene TRBJ2-2, with 7 bases lining up with TRBD1. V dropped 6 bases and J dropped 0; count of bases not matched to a gene: 7. Germline V lookup: CDR1 SEHNR, CDR2 FQNEAQ (reference sequence). The CDR3 consists of 16 residues. CDR3 amino acids: CASSLNGQANTGELFF. DNA of the CDR3: TGTGCCAGCAGTTTAAACGGACAGGCGAACACCGGGGAGCTGTTTTTT.

This clonotype was observed at least ten times. The chain is built from TRBV20-1 and TRBJ2-5, with 8 nucleotides matching TRBD1. CDR1 and CDR2 (germline): DFQATT, SNEGSKA (reference sequence). V trimming: 5 bases; J trimming: 4 bases; junction bases outside the gene matches: 6. CDR3 length equals 13 residues. CDR3 nucleotides: TGCAGTGCTCCGACAGGGGAGACAGAGACCCAGTACTTC. Its protein is CSAPTGETETQYF.

Of note for this clonotype: At one end, the junction sequence differs from germline, possibly due to a read error. The chain uses TRBV19 and TRBJ1-5, with TRBD1 as a possible D gene (5 bases). Looked up from germline, CDR1 is LNHDA and CDR2 is SQIVND (reference sequence). The CDR3 sequence is 8 residues long. The CDR3 region is CASSPEGF. The CDR3 bases are TGTGCCAGTAGTCCCGAGGGGTTT.

The V and J genes are TRBV2 and TRBJ2-7, with 11 bases that match TRBD2. This CDR3 region has 14 residues. CDR1 is SNHLY and CDR2 is FYNNEI in the germline V gene. After removal of 7 bases from V and 0 bases from J, the junction contained 2 bases not matched to a gene. The CDR3 reads CASKTSGASYEQYF. The CDR3 region has the DNA TGTGCCAGCAAGACTAGCGGGGCCTCCTACGAGCAGTACTTC.

In DNA, the CDR3 is TGCAGCTCCGAGGGGCAATGGGCCCAGTACTTC. This sequence encodes CSSEGQWAQYF. The chain combines TRBV29-1 with TRBJ2-5; either TRBD1 or TRBD2 may supply D (5 bases each). There are 11 residues in the CDR3. Germline CDR1 reads SQVTM; CDR2 reads ANQGSEA. V was cut by 8 bases and J by 9 bases, with 16 bases left in between.

This clonotype has a count of ten or more. The chain recombines TRBV7-9 with TRBJ1-5, with 8 nucleotides matching TRBD1. Losses at the gene ends were 5 bases for V and 5 bases for J; bases not matched to a gene: 2. Germline assignment: CDR1 SEHNR and CDR2 FQNEAQ (reference sequence). The CDR3 is 13 amino acids. The CDR3 region is CASSAGGHQPQHF. The CDR3 DNA reads TGTGCCAGCAGCGCAGGGGGCCATCAGCCCCAGCATTTT.

This clonotype was observed many times. The chain combines TRBV14 with TRBJ2-5; 7 nucleotides align to TRBD2. The trim removed 1 base at V and 5 bases at J, leaving 4 bases unmatched. The CDR3 extends over 14 amino acids. Germline CDR1 is SGHDN and CDR2 is FVKESK. The CDR3 here is CASSQAGGRETQYF. The CDR3 DNA reads as TGTGCCAGCAGCCAAGCGGGGGGTAGGGAGACCCAGTACTTC.

The V call is TRBV7-9, the J call TRBJ2-6; either TRBD1 or TRBD2 may supply D (5 bases each). Deletions cut 5 bases from V and 0 bases from J, with 20 bases between. The CDR3 has 19 amino acids. The germline V gene has CDR1 SEHNR and CDR2 FQNEAQ (reference sequence). The CDR3 nucleotides are TGTGCCAGCAGCCTCCCCAGGGAGCCTCTCGACTCTGGGGCCAACGTCCTGACTTTC. Its protein is CASSLPREPLDSGANVLTF.

In this sample, this clonotype turned up a few times. This sequence joins TRBV12-3 or TRBV12-4 and TRBJ1-3; tentative D call: TRBD1 (5 bases). V gave up 11 bases and J gave up 8 bases, with 22 bases separating them. The CDR3 loop spans 14 amino acids. CDR3 nucleotide sequence: TGTGCCTCAACCGAGCAGGGACTTAGGGACACCATATATTTT. Translated: CASTEQGLRDTIYF.

The chain recombines TRBV12-3 or TRBV12-4 with TRBJ1-1; no firm D call. The CDR3 spans 13 residues. Trimming took off 3 bases at V and 0 bases at J, with 5 bases between the two ends. The CDR3 coding sequence is TGTGCCAGCAGTTTCGTCATGAACACTGAAGCTTTCTTT. Amino acid sequence: CASSFVMNTEAFF.

This clonotype was counted only a few times. The V and J genes are TRBV20-1 and TRBJ2-2; D may be TRBD1 (6 bases). V lost 3 bases to trimming and J lost 6 bases, with 14 bases between them. This CDR3 region has 14 residues. Germline V gene data show CDR1 as DFQATT and CDR2 as SNEGSKA (reference sequence). CDR3 in DNA: TGCAGTGCTAGTTACCTCAGGACAGCCGGGGAGCTGTTTTTT. It translates to CSASYLRTAGELFF.

This clonotype was picked up many times. The chain links TRBV29-1 to TRBJ1-1, with 7 bases matching TRBD1. V lost 6 bases and J lost 1; bases outside the gene matches: 5. The CDR3 runs to 13 residues. Germline loops: CDR1 SQVTM, CDR2 ANQGSEA. CDR3 coding DNA: TGCAGCGTGGACAGGATTCAGAACACTGAAGCTTTCTTT. Its protein is CSVDRIQNTEAFF. Full variable domain (outside the CDR3, taken from reference TRBV29-1 and TRBJ1-1): SAVISQKPSRDICQRGTSLTIQCQVDSQVTMMFWYRQQPGQSLTLIATANQGSEATYESGFVIDKFPISRPNLTFSTLTVSNMSPEDSSIYLCSVDRIQNTEAFFGQGTRLTVV.

This clonotype was observed at least ten times. The gene calls are TRBV6-5 and TRBJ1-5, with a weak D call TRBD1 (6 bases). Germline lookup yields CDR1 MNHEY and CDR2 SVGAGI. This CDR3 has 14 residues. V was cut by 5 bases and J by 5 bases, with 13 bases left in between. The CDR3 DNA reads TGTGCCAGCAGTCGATCGGGGGCGGATCAGCCCCAGCATTTT. It yields the protein CASSRSGADQPQHF.

The rearrangement links TRBV4-2 to TRBJ2-2, with 9 bases that match TRBD1. The germline gives CDR1 LGHNA, CDR2 YNFKEQ. V gave up 0 bases and J gave up 5 bases; unmatched junction bases: 4. The CDR3 runs to 16 residues. The CDR3, as DNA: TGTGCCAGCAGCCAAGATACACAGGGGGCAACCGGGGAGCTGTTTTTT. This translates into CASSQDTQGATGELFF.

The CDR3 DNA is TGTGCCAGCCAAGCGACGGGGCAGCCCCAGCATTTT. Its protein product is CASQATGQPQHF. The rearrangement uses TRBV25-1 and TRBJ1-5; D is unclear. Trimming pared 8 bases from V and 7 bases from J, leaving 12 bases between. Germline CDR1 and CDR2: MGHDK and SYGVNS. The CDR3 contains 12 residues.

The table lists this clonotype with many counts. The chain links TRBV19 to TRBJ1-1, with a weak D call TRBD1 (6 bases). The CDR3 has 15 amino acids. Germline V gives CDR1 LNHDA, CDR2 SQIVND (reference sequence). The ends were cut back, 6 bases at V and 0 bases at J, with 14 bases in the middle. CDR3 coding DNA: TGTGCCAGTAGCTCGGACAGCCCCATGAACACTGAAGCTTTCTTT. This encodes CASSSDSPMNTEAFF. Full variable domain (missing parts from reference TRBV19 and TRBJ1-1): DGGITQSPKYLFRKEGQNVTLSCEQNLNHDAMYWYRQDPGQGLRLIYYSQIVNDFQKGDIAEGYSVSREKKESFPLTVTSAQKNPTAFYLCASSSDSPMNTEAFFGQGTRLTVV.

This clonotype occurred a few times. CDR3 DNA sequence: TGTGCCAGCAGCCAAGATATACGAGGGGAAGAGACCCAGTACTTC. As protein: CASSQDIRGEETQYF. This sequence joins TRBV3-1 and TRBJ2-5; D is tentatively TRBD1 or TRBD2 (5 bases each). The V gene's germline CDR1 is LGHDT and CDR2 YNNKEL (reference sequence). The CDR3 spans 15 residues. Trimming removed 0 bases from V and 3 bases from J, with 11 bases in between.

The DNA of the CDR3 is TGTGCCACTTCCCGGGACTTTCCCTACGAGCAGTACTTC. This sequence encodes CATSRDFPYEQYF. The chain is built from TRBV10-3 and TRBJ2-7; possible D gene TRBD2, 6 bases. The germline V and J ends were trimmed by 10 bases and 2 bases, with 15 bases remaining between them. The CDR3 totals 13 residues. Germline CDR1 ENHRY, CDR2 SYGVKD.

This clonotype has a count of ten or more. The chain carries TRBV4-1 and TRBJ2-7; no clear D. There are 12 residues in the CDR3. Looked up from germline, CDR1 is MGHRA and CDR2 is YSYEKL. The V end was cut by 0 bases, the J end by 6 bases, with 6 bases between. CDR3 in amino acids: CASSQEVGEQYF. CDR3 nucleotide sequence: TGCGCCAGCAGCCAAGAGGTGGGCGAGCAGTACTTC.

The chain joins TRBV7-8 to TRBJ1-4; TRBD1 aligns across 8 bases. CDR1 is SGHVS and CDR2 is FQNEAQ in the germline V gene. The length of the CDR3 is 15 residues. Unmatched junction bases numbered 9, after V lost 5 bases and J lost 7 bases. CDR3 sequence (DNA): TGTGCCAGCAGCCGCGACAGGGGAGGCGGTGAAAAACTGTTTTTT. It specifies CASSRDRGGGEKLFF.

The sample holds a few counts of this clonotype. The chain recombines TRBV5-1 with TRBJ1-2; no clear D. Germline lookup yields CDR1 SGHRS and CDR2 YFSETQ. CDR3 size: 14 residues. Trimming took 3 bases from V and 1 from J, leaving 10 bases between them. The CDR3 is CASSSWTDNYGYTF. The CDR3 nucleotides read TGCGCCAGCAGCTCTTGGACGGATAACTATGGCTACACCTTC.

This clonotype was seen a few times. The chain recombines TRBV20-1 with TRBJ1-1; 9 bases align to TRBD1. The CDR3 is made up of 18 amino acids. J gave up 0 bases and V 3 bases, and 14 bases lay outside the gene matches. CDR1 is DFQATT and CDR2 is SNEGSKA in the germline V gene (reference sequence). DNA of the CDR3: TGCAGTGCTAGGGATGCAATCTACAGGGGGCTAATGAACACTGAAGCTTTCTTT. Amino acids: CSARDAIYRGLMNTEAFF.

About this clonotype: Since no conserved phenylalanine or tryptophan closes the CDR3, a read error is the likely cause. Because the CDR3's place on the DNA is in doubt, the DNA is left out and the CDR3 is given as listed by TCRdb. V and J are TRBV7-3 and TRBJ2-7. Germline CDR1 reads SGHTA; CDR2 reads FQGTGA. The CDR3 spans 8 residues, counting both ends. The chain's CDR3 is CASSQIFL.

This clonotype was observed a handful of times. The CDR3 DNA reads TGTGCCACTCGCCCGACAGGGGCCAACCAGCCCCAGCATTTT. Protein: CATRPTGANQPQHF. The chain has TRBV6-1 and TRBJ1-5; 8 nucleotides agree with TRBD1. The CDR3 is 14 residues long. Per germline, CDR1 MNHNS and CDR2 SASEGT. Trimming removed 10 bases from V and 7 bases from J; junction bases left unmatched: 12.

The V call is TRBV4-1, the J call TRBJ2-2, with unresolved D. CDR3 size: 15 residues. The V gene lost 2 bases and the J gene lost 4 bases, with 11 bases spanning the gap. The germline V gene has CDR1 MGHRA and CDR2 YSYEKL. CDR3: CASSQSQVATGELFF. The CDR3 bases are TGCGCCAGCAGCCAATCTCAGGTCGCCACCGGGGAGCTGTTTTTT.

This clonotype was observed many times. The rearrangement links TRBV9 to TRBJ1-1; D ambiguous. The CDR3 spans 14 residues. With 0 bases removed from V and 6 bases from J, the gap between germline ends came to 12 bases. Germline CDR1 and CDR2: SGDLS and YYNGEE. The CDR3 sequence: CASSVDNGRAEAFF. Here the CDR3 DNA reads TGTGCCAGCAGCGTAGACAACGGGAGGGCTGAAGCTTTCTTT.

The gene calls are TRBV19 and TRBJ2-2; TRBD1 is a possible D gene (6 bases). Trimming left V 10 bases short and J 4 bases short, with 19 bases between. CDR3 size: 15 residues. Germline-derived CDR1 and CDR2 are LNHDA and SQIVND (reference sequence). The CDR3 is CATSVQGSSTGELFF. The CDR3 bases are TGTGCCACATCTGTACAGGGTTCGTCCACCGGGGAGCTGTTTTTT.